A selection of T cell receptor beta chains follows, all from one sample in a study of response to subunit inactivated influenza vaccine. TCRdb ran MiXCR on the RT-PCR reads and lists one entry per CDR3 protein. This table holds 300,000 to 350,000 distinct CDR3 sequences, 21% found once. Material: PBMCs from blood, obtained about 19 months after vaccination. All receptors come from a man between 50 and 75 years old who received an inactivated influenza vaccine. The CDR3 runs from the conserved cysteine through the conserved F or W. D genes are given only for firm matches. Clone size appears in some rows only: once, few, many, or a class for an expanded clone.

TRBV20-1	.	TRBJ2-1	TRBD2	TGCAGTGCTAGAGTGGACGGGAGGTCCCAGTACAATGAGCAGTTCTTC	CSARVDGRSQYNEQFF
TRBV3-1	.	TRBJ2-5	.	TGTGCCAGCAGCCAAGAAGGGCAGTTGGGGACCCAGTACTTC	CASSQEGQLGTQYF
TRBV5-8	.	TRBJ1-2	.	TGTGCCAGCCTTGATGGCTACACCTTC	CASLDGYTF
TRBV5-6	.	TRBJ1-2	.	TGTGCCAGCAGCTCGATCAACTATGGCGACACCTTC	CASSSINYGDTF
TRBV10-3	few	TRBJ2-2	TRBD1	TGTGCCATCAGCGACGGGACAGCGAACACCGGGGAGCTGTTTTTT	CAISDGTANTGELFF
TRBV5-1	.	TRBJ2-5	.	TGCGCCAGCAGCTTGGGTGGGCAGAAAGAGACCCAGTACTTC	CASSLGGQKETQYF
TRBV20-1	few	TRBJ1-5	TRBD1	TGCAGTGCTAGCGCGACCGGGACAGGGGGTCGTCAGCCCCAGCATTTT	CSASATGTGGRQPQHF
TRBV4-1	many	TRBJ1-1	.	TGCGCCAGCAGCCAAGACTCGGGGGCCGACACTGAAGCTTTCTTT	CASSQDSGADTEAFF
TRBV25-1	.	TRBJ2-5	TRBD2	TGTGCCAGCAGTGAATATACTAGCGGGGGGACCCAGTACTTC	CASSEYTSGGTQYF
TRBV7-2	.	TRBJ1-6	TRBD1	TGTGCCAGCAGCCAGACAGGGGTGATTAGTTCACCCCTCCACTTT	CASSQTGVISSPLHF
TRBV7-2	many	TRBJ1-2	.	TGTGCCAGCAGCTTAGCGCCAGGGATTAACTATGGCTACACCTTC	CASSLAPGINYGYTF
TRBV15	.	TRBJ1-5	.	TGTGCCACCAGCCGGGATACAGGGTATCAGCCCCAGCATTTT	CATSRDTGYQPQHF
TRBV7-6	.	TRBJ2-7	TRBD1	TGTGCCAGCAGCCCCGGGACAGGGTCGTTACAGTACTTC	CASSPGTGSLQYF
TRBV6-5	.	TRBJ2-1	.	TGTGCCAGCAGTTACGAACTAGTGCAGTTCTTC	CASSYELVQFF
TRBV12-3/TRBV12-4	few	TRBJ1-5	.	TGTGCCAGCAGCTGGGACACCGCCAATCAGCCCCAGCATTTT	CASSWDTANQPQHF
TRBV3-1	many	TRBJ2-7	TRBD2	TGTGCCAGCAGCCCCGGACTAGCGGGAGCCTACGAGCAGTACTTC	CASSPGLAGAYEQYF
TRBV6-1	few	TRBJ1-4	TRBD1	TGTGCCAGCACCTTACAGGGGTATGCAACTAATGAAAAACTGTTTTTT	CASTLQGYATNEKLFF
TRBV5-4	few	TRBJ1-2	TRBD1	TGTGCCAGCAGCTCGGGACAGGGGTTAAACTATGGCTACACCTTC	CASSSGQGLNYGYTF
TRBV11-2	.	TRBJ1-2	TRBD1	TGTGCCAGCAGCCCCCACCCGCGGACAGGTTTAACCTTC	CASSPHPRTGLTF
TRBV12-3/TRBV12-4	few	TRBJ2-7	.	TGTGCCAGCTCACTTAGTACGATTTTCTCCTACGAGCAGTACTTC	CASSLSTIFSYEQYF
TRBV7-9	few	TRBJ2-3	.	TGTGCCAGCAGCCCGGGACCGTCAGATACGCAGTATTTT	CASSPGPSDTQYF
TRBV6-1	.	TRBJ2-2	TRBD2	TGTGCCAGCAGGTCTAGCGGGGCCCGCACCGGGGAGCTGTTTTTT	CASRSSGARTGELFF
TRBV30	few	TRBJ1-6	TRBD1	TGTGCCTGGAGCGGGGACAGGGCTTATAATTCACCCCTCCACTTT	CAWSGDRAYNSPLHF
TRBV7-2	few	TRBJ1-2	TRBD1	TGTGCCAGCACCCTTACCCGGACAGGGAACTATGGCTACACCTTC	CASTLTRTGNYGYTF